Here is one TCR beta chain with its context. The antigen remains unidentified. Sequencing used immunoSEQ multiplex PCR; TCRdb keeps in-frame clones, though not all of them. This sample has 150,000 to 180,000 clones; over 90% occur once, and the top ten carry approximately 1.5%. Unmatched junction bases numbered 8, after V lost 3 bases and J lost 6 bases. Germline assignment: CDR1 PRHDT and CDR2 FYEKMQ (reference sequence). The CDR3 consists of 16 residues. The data are from a study of T cell responses to AZD1222 COVID-19 vaccine. The study, taken as a whole, reports: Mostly white British, mostly female donors; authors suggested clonal diversity may be underestimated. Per reports, nearly half of all spike-specific TCRs target regions that are unmutated in variants. Repertoire sampling happened only post peak T cell response.

The rearrangement joins TRBV13 to TRBJ2-2; 9 bases line up with TRBD1. The material sequenced was peripheral blood, taken 28 days after the second AZD1222 dose. The receptor comes from an adult who received the AZD1222 COVID-19 vaccine. CDR3 in DNA: TGTGCCAGCAGCTTCGGGGACAGGGTGGGCGCCGGGGAGCTGTTTTTT. It yields the protein CASSFGDRVGAGELFF.